This paragraph reports one T cell receptor (beta chain). Its antigen is as yet unknown. This entry is derived from a study of beta chain features in type 1 diabetes. Study-level information: Sorted cells numbering around 100,000,000 were examined across all samples.

Expressed TCRB transcripts got sequenced, as all isolated RNA was reverse transcribed. TCRdb keeps only in-frame clones here, not all; method: immunoSEQ multiplex PCR. The data show roughly 150,000 clones, with under 13% seen just once and roughly 0.45% held by the top ten. The CDR3 totals 14 residues. V dropped 5 bases and J dropped 1 base, with 14 bases sitting between them. CDR1 is SQVTM and CDR2 is ANQGSEA in the germline V gene. Overall study results and limits: For type 1 diabetes patients, VDJ junctions showed fewer insertions and more deletions. In these data, an HLA type influence on TCRB rearrangement remained unresolved. Type 1 diabetes patients showed a moderate but significant shortening of TCRB CDR3s in all four CD4+ subsets.

Sequencing was done on a sample of central memory CD4+ T cells from blood. The rearrangement uses TRBV29-1 and TRBJ2-5, with a possible D match to TRBD2 (6 bases). The sequence was obtained from a man aged 30 to 39 with type 1 diabetes. In nucleotides, the CDR3 is TGCAGCGTTACCCCAGGAGGGTTCCAAGAGACCCAGTACTTC. This translates into CSVTPGGFQETQYF.